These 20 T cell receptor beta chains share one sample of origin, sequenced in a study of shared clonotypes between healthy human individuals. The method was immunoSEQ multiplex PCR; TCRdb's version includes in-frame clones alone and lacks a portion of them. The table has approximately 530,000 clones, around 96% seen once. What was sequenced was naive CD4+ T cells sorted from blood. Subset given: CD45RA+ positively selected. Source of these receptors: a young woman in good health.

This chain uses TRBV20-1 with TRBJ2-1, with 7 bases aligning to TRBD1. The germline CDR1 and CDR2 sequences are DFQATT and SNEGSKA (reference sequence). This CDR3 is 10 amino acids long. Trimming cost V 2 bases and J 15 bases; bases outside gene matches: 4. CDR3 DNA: TGCAGTGCTAGATGGGACAGTCCGTTCTTC. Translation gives CSARWDSPFF.

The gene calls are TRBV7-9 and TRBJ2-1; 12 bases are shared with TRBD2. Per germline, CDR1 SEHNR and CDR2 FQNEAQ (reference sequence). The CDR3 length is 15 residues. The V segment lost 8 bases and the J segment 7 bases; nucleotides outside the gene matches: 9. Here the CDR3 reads CASCTGTSGFNEQFF. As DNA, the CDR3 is TGTGCCAGCTGCACCGGGACTAGCGGGTTTAATGAGCAGTTCTTC.

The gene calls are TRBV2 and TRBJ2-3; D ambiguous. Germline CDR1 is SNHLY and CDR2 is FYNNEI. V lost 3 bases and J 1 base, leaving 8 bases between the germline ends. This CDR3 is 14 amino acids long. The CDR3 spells CASSDSPGTDTQYF. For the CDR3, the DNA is TGTGCCAGCAGTGACTCCCCGGGCACAGATACGCAGTATTTT.

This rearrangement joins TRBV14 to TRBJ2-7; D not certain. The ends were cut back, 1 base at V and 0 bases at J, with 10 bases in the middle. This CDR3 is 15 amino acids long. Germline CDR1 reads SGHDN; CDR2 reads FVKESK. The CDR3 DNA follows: TGTGCCAGCAGCCAAGGGTGGGGAAACTCCTACGAGCAGTACTTC. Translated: CASSQGWGNSYEQYF.

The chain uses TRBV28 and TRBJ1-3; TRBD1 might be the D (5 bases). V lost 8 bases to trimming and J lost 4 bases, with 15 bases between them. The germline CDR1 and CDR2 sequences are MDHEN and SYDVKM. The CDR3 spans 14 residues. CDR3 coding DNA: TGTGCCAGCCTGGGGGTAGGTAAGGGAAACACCATATATTTT. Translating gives CASLGVGKGNTIYF.

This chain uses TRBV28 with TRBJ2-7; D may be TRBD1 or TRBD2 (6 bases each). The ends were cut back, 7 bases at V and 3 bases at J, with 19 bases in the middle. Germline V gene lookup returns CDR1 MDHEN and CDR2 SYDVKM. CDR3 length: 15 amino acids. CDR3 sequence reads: CASILGGGPDYEQYF. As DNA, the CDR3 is TGTGCCAGCATACTAGGAGGGGGACCGGACTACGAGCAGTACTTC.

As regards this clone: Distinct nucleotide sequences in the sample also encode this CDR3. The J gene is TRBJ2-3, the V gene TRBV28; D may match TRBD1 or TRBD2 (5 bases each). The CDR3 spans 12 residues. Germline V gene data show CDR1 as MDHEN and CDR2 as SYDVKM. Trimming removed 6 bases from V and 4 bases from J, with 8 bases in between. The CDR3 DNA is TGTGCCAGCAGCCAGGGACCAGATACGCAGTATTTT. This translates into CASSQGPDTQYF. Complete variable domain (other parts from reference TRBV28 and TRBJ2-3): DVKVTQSSRYLVKRTGEKVFLECVQDMDHENMFWYRQDPGLGLRLIYFSYDVKMKEKGDIPEGYSVSREKKERFSLILESASTNQTSMYLCASSQGPDTQYFGPGTRLTVL.

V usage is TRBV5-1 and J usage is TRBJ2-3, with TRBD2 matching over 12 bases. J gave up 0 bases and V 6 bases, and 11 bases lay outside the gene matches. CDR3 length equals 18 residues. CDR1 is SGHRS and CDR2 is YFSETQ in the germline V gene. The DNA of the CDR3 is TGCGCCAGCACACCATCAGGGACTAGCGGGCTTAGCACAGATACGCAGTATTTT. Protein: CASTPSGTSGLSTDTQYF.

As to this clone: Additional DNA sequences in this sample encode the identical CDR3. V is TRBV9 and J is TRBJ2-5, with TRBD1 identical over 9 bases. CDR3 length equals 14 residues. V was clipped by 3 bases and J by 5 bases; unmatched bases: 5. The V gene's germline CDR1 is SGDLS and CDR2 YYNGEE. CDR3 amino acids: CASSGTGGAETQYF. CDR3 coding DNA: TGTGCCAGCAGCGGTACAGGGGGCGCGGAGACCCAGTACTTC.

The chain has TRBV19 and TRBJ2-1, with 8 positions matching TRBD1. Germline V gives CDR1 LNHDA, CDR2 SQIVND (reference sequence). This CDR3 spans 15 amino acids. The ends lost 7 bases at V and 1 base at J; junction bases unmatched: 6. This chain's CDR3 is CASKVQGGSYNEQFF. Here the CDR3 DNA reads TGTGCCAGTAAAGTACAGGGGGGTTCCTACAATGAGCAGTTCTTC.

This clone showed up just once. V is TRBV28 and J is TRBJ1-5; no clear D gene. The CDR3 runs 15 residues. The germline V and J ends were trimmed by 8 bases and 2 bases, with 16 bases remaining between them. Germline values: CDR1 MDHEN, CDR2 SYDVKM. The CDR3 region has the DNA TGTGCCAGCCACCGTGGCGGGGAGGGCAATCAGCCCCAGCATTTT. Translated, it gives CASHRGGEGNQPQHF.

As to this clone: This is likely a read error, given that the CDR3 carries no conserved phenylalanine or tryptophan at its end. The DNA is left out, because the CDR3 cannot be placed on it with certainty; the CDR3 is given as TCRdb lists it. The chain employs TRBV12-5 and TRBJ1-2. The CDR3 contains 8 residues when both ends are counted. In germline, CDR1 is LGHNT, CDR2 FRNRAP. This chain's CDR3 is CASGLGQH.

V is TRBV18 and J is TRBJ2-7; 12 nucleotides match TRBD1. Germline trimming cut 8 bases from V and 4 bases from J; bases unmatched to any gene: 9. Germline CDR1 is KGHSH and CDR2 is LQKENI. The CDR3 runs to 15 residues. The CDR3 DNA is TGTGCCAGCGGCTCCGGGACAGGGGGCCCTTACGAGCAGTACTTC. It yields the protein CASGSGTGGPYEQYF.

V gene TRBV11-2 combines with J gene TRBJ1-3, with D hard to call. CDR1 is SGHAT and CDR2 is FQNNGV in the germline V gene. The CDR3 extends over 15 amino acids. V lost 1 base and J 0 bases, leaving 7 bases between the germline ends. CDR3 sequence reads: CASSLVGYSGNTIYF. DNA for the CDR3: TGTGCCAGCAGCTTAGTCGGTTACTCTGGAAACACCATATATTTT.

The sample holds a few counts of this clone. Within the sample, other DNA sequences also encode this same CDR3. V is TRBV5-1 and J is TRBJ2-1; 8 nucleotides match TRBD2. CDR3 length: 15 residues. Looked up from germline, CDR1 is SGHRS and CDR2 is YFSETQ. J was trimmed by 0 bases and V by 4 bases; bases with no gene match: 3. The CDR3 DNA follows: TGCGCCAGCAGCCCAGGGACTAGCTCCTACAATGAGCAGTTCTTC. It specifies CASSPGTSSYNEQFF.

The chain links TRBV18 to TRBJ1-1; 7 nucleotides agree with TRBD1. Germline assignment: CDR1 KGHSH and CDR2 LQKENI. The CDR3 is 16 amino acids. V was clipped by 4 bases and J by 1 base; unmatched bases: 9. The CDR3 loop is CASSLTGDSQNTEAFF. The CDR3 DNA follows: TGTGCCAGCTCACTTACGGGGGACAGCCAGAACACTGAAGCTTTCTTT.

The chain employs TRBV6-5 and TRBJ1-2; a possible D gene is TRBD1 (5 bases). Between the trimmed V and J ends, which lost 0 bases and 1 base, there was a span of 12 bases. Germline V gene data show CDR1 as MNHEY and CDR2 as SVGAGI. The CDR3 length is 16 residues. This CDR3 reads CASSYSVREVNYGYTF. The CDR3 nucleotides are TGTGCCAGCAGTTACTCGGTCAGGGAGGTTAACTATGGCTACACCTTC.

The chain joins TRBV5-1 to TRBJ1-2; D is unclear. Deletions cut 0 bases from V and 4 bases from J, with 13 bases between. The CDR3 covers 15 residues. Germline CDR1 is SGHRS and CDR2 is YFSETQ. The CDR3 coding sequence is TGCGCCAGCAGCTTGGCGCGGGAGGAAGGCTATGGCTACACCTTC. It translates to CASSLAREEGYGYTF.

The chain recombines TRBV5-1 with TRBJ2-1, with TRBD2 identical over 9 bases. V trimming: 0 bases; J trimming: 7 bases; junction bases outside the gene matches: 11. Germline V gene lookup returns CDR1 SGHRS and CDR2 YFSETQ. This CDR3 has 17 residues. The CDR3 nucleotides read TGCGCCAGCAGCTTGGTAGGGAGTAGCGGGAGAAGGAATGAGCAGTTCTTC. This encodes CASSLVGSSGRRNEQFF.

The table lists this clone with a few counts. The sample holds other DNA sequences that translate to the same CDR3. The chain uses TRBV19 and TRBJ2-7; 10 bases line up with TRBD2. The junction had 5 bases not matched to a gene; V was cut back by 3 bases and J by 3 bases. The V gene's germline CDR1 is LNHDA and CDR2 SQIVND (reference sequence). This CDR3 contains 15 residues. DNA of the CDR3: TGTGCCAGTAGTATTGGGCTAGCGGGAGTCTACGAGCAGTACTTC. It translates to CASSIGLAGVYEQYF.